These 8 T cell receptor beta chains originate from one sample sequenced in a study of T cells in localized non-small cell lung cancer. Profiling relied on immunoSEQ multiplex PCR, and the TCRdb table lists in-frame clones only, not all of them. In the table there are roughly 35,000 clones, 93% of which are singletons. The sample was peripheral blood, taken before any cancer treatment. These receptors came from a female donor of 60 years or more with stage I lung adenocarcinoma.

V and J are TRBV28 and TRBJ1-1; no clear D gene. The V end lost 2 bases, the J end lost 1 base, and 5 bases lay between the germline ends. Germline V gene lookup returns CDR1 MDHEN and CDR2 SYDVKM. CDR3 length: 13 amino acids. CDR3 protein: CASSLTTNTEAFF. The CDR3 coding sequence is TGTGCCAGCAGTTTAACGACGAACACTGAAGCTTTCTTT.

The gene calls are TRBV14 and TRBJ1-3; no clear D. V gave up 3 bases and J gave up 0 bases, with 9 bases separating them. Germline values: CDR1 SGHDN, CDR2 FVKESK. The length of the CDR3 is 15 residues. CDR3 residues: CASSQLTLSGNTIYF. The CDR3 bases are TGTGCCAGCAGCCAGTTGACCCTCTCTGGAAACACCATATATTTT.

This sequence joins TRBV30 and TRBJ1-4; D remains ambiguous. CDR1 is GTSNPN and CDR2 is SVGIG in the germline V gene (reference sequence). The CDR3 contains 13 residues. V lost 2 bases, J lost 5 bases, and 9 bases lay in between. CDR3 nucleotide sequence: TGTGCCTGGAGTACGAGGCTGAATGAAAAACTGTTTTTT. As protein: CAWSTRLNEKLFF. Looking up the rest from reference TRBV30 and TRBJ1-4 gives the full variable domain: SQTIHQWPATLVQPVGSPLSLECTVEGTSNPNLYWYRQAAGRGLQLLFYSVGIGQISSEVPQNLSASRPQDRQFILSSKKLLLSDSGFYLCAWSTRLNEKLFFGSGTQLSVL.

The rearrangement links TRBV29-1 to TRBJ2-1; 7 bases agree with TRBD1. V gave up 3 bases and J gave up 6 bases; unmatched junction bases: 11. The germline gives CDR1 SQVTM, CDR2 ANQGSEA. The CDR3 contains 15 residues. As DNA, the CDR3 is TGCAGCGTTGACGCAGAGGGGGCACATCTCAATGAGCAGTTCTTC. Amino acids: CSVDAEGAHLNEQFF.

For the CDR3, the DNA is TGTGCCAGCAGCTTGGGTGACAGTAACTATGGCTACACCTTC. Its translation is CASSLGDSNYGYTF. The rearrangement uses TRBV5-6 and TRBJ1-2; tentative D call: TRBD1 (5 bases). Germline V lookup: CDR1 SGHDT, CDR2 YYEEEE. CDR3 size: 14 residues. V was trimmed by 0 bases and J by 1 base, leaving 7 bases between them. The full variable domain, with the rest looked up from reference TRBV5-6 and TRBJ1-2, is DAGVTQSPTHLIKTRGQQVTLRCSPKSGHDTVSWYQQALGQGPQFIFQYYEEEERQRGNFPDRFSGHQFPNYSSELNVNALLLGDSALYLCASSLGDSNYGYTFGSGTRLTVV.

The chain is built from TRBV6-5 and TRBJ1-1, with no clear D. The CDR3 sequence is 15 residues long. Germline CDR1 reads MNHEY; CDR2 reads SVGAGI. V lost 3 bases to trimming and J lost 3 bases, with 14 bases between them. The chain's CDR3 is CASSYISSTYTEAFF. DNA for the CDR3: TGTGCCAGCAGTTATATATCCTCGACGTACACTGAAGCTTTCTTT.

The rearrangement uses TRBV9 and TRBJ1-1; 7 bases fit TRBD1. Per the germline V gene, CDR1 is SGDLS and CDR2 is YYNGEE. CDR3 length: 14 residues. After removal of 0 bases from V and 2 bases from J, the junction contained 1 base not matched to a gene. CDR3 DNA: TGTGCCAGCAGCGTAGGACAGGGCAACACTGAAGCTTTCTTT. This translates into CASSVGQGNTEAFF.

V gene TRBV30 combines with J gene TRBJ1-6; TRBD1 agrees at 8 bases. After removal of 5 bases from V and 6 bases from J, the junction contained 9 bases not matched to a gene. In germline, CDR1 is GTSNPN, CDR2 SVGIG (reference sequence). This CDR3 spans 15 amino acids. CDR3 residues: CAWDRGPSGNSPLHF. The CDR3 nucleotides are TGTGCCTGGGACAGGGGACCTTCTGGTAATTCACCCCTCCACTTT.